Listed here are 19 T cell receptor beta chains from one sample, sequenced in a study of OX40 agonist ivuxolimab in advanced cancers. The method was the immunoSEQ multiplex PCR assay. The clones in this table, taken by TCRdb from immuneACCESS, are in-frame only. Not every clone is retained; where verified, under half of the shortfall comes from an unresolved V gene, and the cause of the rest is unknown. In this sample the table shows 40,000 to 55,000 clones, about 89% of which occur a single time. Clones ranked in the top ten supply around 28% of the sample. The specimen was CD4+ or CD8+ T cells sorted from blood, collected in a trial of the OX40 agonist ivuxolimab. The receptors here all came from an adult with an advanced solid tumor such as melanoma, head and neck, liver or kidney cancer.

This chain uses TRBV6-5 with TRBJ2-1, with 9 nucleotides matching TRBD2. The V gene's germline CDR1 is MNHEY and CDR2 SVGAGI. The J segment lost 4 bases and the V segment lost 2 bases, leaving 6 bases of the junction unmatched. The CDR3 consists of 16 residues. The CDR3 coding sequence is TGTGCCAGCAGTTACCGGGCGGGAGGGCCGTACAATGAGCAGTTCTTC. This translates into CASSYRAGGPYNEQFF.

This clone is categorized as medium-sized. J is TRBJ1-2 and V is TRBV5-4; 7 nucleotides align to TRBD1. The trim removed 4 bases at V and 4 bases at J, leaving 7 bases unmatched. Germline values: CDR1 SGHNT, CDR2 YYREEE (reference sequence). This CDR3 region has 14 residues. The DNA for the CDR3 is TGTGCCAGCAGCGGGTGGGACAGAGCCTATGGCTACACCTTC. Amino acids: CASSGWDRAYGYTF. Complete variable domain (other parts from reference TRBV5-4 and TRBJ1-2): ETGVTQSPTHLIKTRGQQVTLRCSSQSGHNTVSWYQQALGQGPQFIFQYYREEENGRGNFPPRFSGLQFPNYSSELNVNALELDDSALYLCASSGWDRAYGYTFGSGTRLTVV.

DNA for the CDR3: TGTGCCAGTAGTATAGCCCCAGCAGGGCCCTACGAGCAGTACTTC. Its translation is CASSIAPAGPYEQYF. The V call is TRBV19, the J call TRBJ2-7; a possible D gene is TRBD1 (5 bases). The CDR3 is 15 residues long. V was clipped by 1 base and J by 2 bases, with 12 bases between them. Germline CDR1 reads LNHDA; CDR2 reads SQIVND (reference sequence).

The rearrangement uses TRBV27 and TRBJ2-1; D may be TRBD2 (5 bases). V lost 1 base, J lost 9 bases, and 19 bases lay in between. The CDR3 extends over 16 amino acids. CDR1 and CDR2 (germline): MNHEY, SMNVEV (reference sequence). The chain's CDR3 is CASSLFMYTLGSEQFF. The DNA for the CDR3 is TGTGCCAGCAGTTTATTCATGTACACCCTAGGGAGTGAGCAGTTCTTC.

V and J are TRBV6-1 and TRBJ2-1, with D tentatively TRBD1 (7 bases). The CDR3 runs to 15 residues. The germline V gene has CDR1 MNHNS and CDR2 SASEGT. The ends were cut back, 3 bases at V and 8 bases at J, with 17 bases in the middle. The CDR3 here is CASSDGTAGWDEQFF. CDR3 sequence (DNA): TGTGCCAGCAGTGATGGGACAGCGGGCTGGGATGAGCAGTTCTTC.

As regards this clone: Other DNA sequences of this sample code for an identical CDR3. The chain links TRBV7-9 to TRBJ1-5; D not certain. The CDR3 totals 13 residues. Trimming took 5 bases from V and 4 from J, leaving 9 bases between them. CDR1 is SEHNR, CDR2 FQNEAQ, per germline (reference sequence). The CDR3 loop is CASSEDRNQPQHF. CDR3 bases: TGTGCCAGCAGCGAAGACCGTAATCAGCCCCAGCATTTT.

The chain combines TRBV28 with TRBJ1-1; 9 bases are a match to TRBD1. The ends lost 5 bases at V and 4 bases at J; junction bases unmatched: 11. The germline CDR1 and CDR2 sequences are MDHEN and SYDVKM. The CDR3 totals 16 residues. CDR3 sequence reads: CASSPPGQGPSTEAFF. The CDR3 DNA is TGTGCCAGCAGTCCACCGGGACAGGGTCCGAGCACTGAAGCTTTCTTT. The full variable domain, with the rest looked up from reference TRBV28 and TRBJ1-1, is DVKVTQSSRYLVKRTGEKVFLECVQDMDHENMFWYRQDPGLGLRLIYFSYDVKMKEKGDIPEGYSVSREKKERFSLILESASTNQTSMYLCASSPPGQGPSTEAFFGQGTRLTVV.

This clone was recorded once. The V gene is TRBV7-6, the J gene TRBJ2-7; the match to TRBD2 covers 8 bases. The J segment lost 3 bases and the V segment lost 1 base, leaving 5 bases of the junction unmatched. Germline CDR1 is SGHVS and CDR2 is FNYEAQ. The CDR3 totals 15 residues. CDR3 nucleotides: TGTGCCAGCAGCTTAGTTAGCGGGATAGGCTACGAGCAGTACTTC. Its translation: CASSLVSGIGYEQYF.

This clone was counted a few times. The J gene is TRBJ2-7, the V gene TRBV4-2; 9 bases fit TRBD2. Germline V gene data show CDR1 as LGHNA and CDR2 as YNFKEQ. This CDR3 has 16 amino acids. Losses at the gene ends were 3 bases for V and 3 bases for J; bases not matched to a gene: 9. CDR3 nucleotides: TGTGCCAGCAGCCAGGCCGGACTAGCGTCTATCTACGAGCAGTACTTC. Translating gives CASSQAGLASIYEQYF.

The chain combines TRBV19 with TRBJ2-1; TRBD2 matches 7 bases. Per the germline V gene, CDR1 is LNHDA and CDR2 is SQIVND (reference sequence). The CDR3 is made up of 16 amino acids. V was pared by 5 bases and J by 7 bases, with 14 bases of the junction left unmatched. The CDR3 is CASSAQTSAPFNEQFF. The CDR3 coding sequence is TGTGCCAGTAGTGCCCAAACTAGCGCCCCGTTTAATGAGCAGTTCTTC. The variable domain in full, completed from reference TRBV19 and TRBJ2-1, reads DGGITQSPKYLFRKEGQNVTLSCEQNLNHDAMYWYRQDPGQGLRLIYYSQIVNDFQKGDIAEGYSVSREKKESFPLTVTSAQKNPTAFYLCASSAQTSAPFNEQFFGPGTRLTVL.

This clone was found once. The CDR3 is CASRTGTDGRLGFFANTGELFF. CDR3 DNA sequence: TGTGCCAGTAGAACCGGGACAGACGGTCGCCTCGGCTTTTTCGCGAACACCGGGGAGCTGTTTTTT. The chain employs TRBV19 and TRBJ2-2; 7 bases agree with TRBD1. Trimming cost V 6 bases and J 0 bases; bases outside gene matches: 25. Germline V lookup: CDR1 LNHDA, CDR2 SQIVND (reference sequence). This CDR3 contains 22 residues. Looking up the rest from reference TRBV19 and TRBJ2-2 gives the full variable domain: DGGITQSPKYLFRKEGQNVTLSCEQNLNHDAMYWYRQDPGQGLRLIYYSQIVNDFQKGDIAEGYSVSREKKESFPLTVTSAQKNPTAFYLCASRTGTDGRLGFFANTGELFFGEGSRLTVL.

The rearrangement links TRBV6-1 to TRBJ2-7; maybe TRBD1 (5 bases). With 5 bases removed from V and 2 bases from J, the gap between germline ends came to 16 bases. Germline CDR1 reads MNHNS; CDR2 reads SASEGT. There are 15 residues in the CDR3. The CDR3 DNA sequence: TGTGCCAGCAGTACAGGCTCCTCTGCCACCTACGAGCAGTACTTC. Encoded protein: CASSTGSSATYEQYF.

This clone is labeled as medium-sized. The J gene is TRBJ2-1, the V gene TRBV29-1; 16 bases match TRBD2. The germline gives CDR1 SQVTM, CDR2 ANQGSEA. The CDR3 has 21 residues. The V gene end was trimmed by 4 bases and the J gene end by 0 bases; junction bases not matched to a gene: 15. This chain's CDR3 is CSVVGLAGGQIKKSSYNEQFF. The CDR3 DNA follows: TGCAGCGTTGTGGGACTAGCGGGAGGGCAAATAAAGAAGAGCTCCTACAATGAGCAGTTCTTC.

The V and J genes are TRBV2 and TRBJ2-7; the D gene is possibly TRBD2 (6 bases). The CDR3 runs 12 residues. Germline lookup yields CDR1 SNHLY and CDR2 FYNNEI. The germline V and J ends were trimmed by 10 bases and 4 bases, with 14 bases remaining between them. The CDR3 DNA is TGTGCCACGCGTGGGGGGATTTACGAGCAGTACTTC. Translating it yields CATRGGIYEQYF.

The chain recombines TRBV7-2 with TRBJ2-1; 8 bases agree with TRBD1. The ends lost 5 bases at V and 1 base at J; junction bases unmatched: 4. The CDR3 totals 15 residues. Germline V gene data show CDR1 as SGHTA and CDR2 as FQGNSA. CDR3 protein: CASSLDRVSYNEQFF. The CDR3 bases are TGTGCCAGCAGCCTGGACAGGGTTTCCTACAATGAGCAGTTCTTC. The full variable domain, its missing parts supplied by reference TRBV7-2 and TRBJ2-1, is GAGVSQSPSNKVTEKGKDVELRCDPISGHTALYWYRQSLGQGLEFLIYFQGNSAPDKSGLPSDRFSAERTGGSVSTLTIQRTQQEDSAVYLCASSLDRVSYNEQFFGPGTRLTVL.

The V and J genes are TRBV6-5 and TRBJ2-2; the D is unclear. Trimming cost V 4 bases and J 3 bases, with 9 bases left between them. CDR3 length: 14 amino acids. Germline CDR1 MNHEY, CDR2 SVGAGI. In DNA form, the CDR3 reads TGTGCCAGCAGTTTAGTAACGGACACCGGGGAGCTGTTTTTT. Encoded protein: CASSLVTDTGELFF.

This chain joins TRBV7-2 and TRBJ2-1, with 11 bases lining up with TRBD2. Germline V gives CDR1 SGHTA, CDR2 FQGNSA. The CDR3 sequence is 16 residues long. J was trimmed by 5 bases and V by 3 bases; bases with no gene match: 6. This CDR3 is CASSFLAGLADNEQFF. As DNA, the CDR3 is TGTGCCAGCAGCTTCTTGGCGGGACTAGCGGACAATGAGCAGTTCTTC.

The CDR3 DNA sequence: TGCAGCGTCTGGGCAGGGAATTCGAATGAGCAGTTCTTC. Translating gives CSVWAGNSNEQFF. This chain connects TRBV29-1 to TRBJ2-1, with D perhaps matching TRBD1 (5 bases). Trimming removed 6 bases at V and 7 bases at J, with 16 bases between. The CDR3 length is 13 residues. The germline gives CDR1 SQVTM, CDR2 ANQGSEA.

This clone was recorded only once. V usage is TRBV18 and J usage is TRBJ2-1; no reliable D call. The V end was cut by 3 bases, the J end by 7 bases, with 7 bases between. Germline lookup yields CDR1 KGHSH and CDR2 LQKENI. The CDR3 has 12 amino acids. The DNA of the CDR3 is TGTGCCAGCTCACCCTTACAGAATGAGCAGTTCTTC. It is translated as CASSPLQNEQFF. Full variable domain (remainder filled in from reference TRBV18 and TRBJ2-1): NAGVMQNPRHLVRRRGQEARLRCSPMKGHSHVYWYRQLPEEGLKFMVYLQKENIIDESGMPKERFSAEFPKEGPSILRIQQVVRGDSAAYFCASSPLQNEQFFGPGTRLTVL.